This TCR beta chain was recovered during a study of response to subunit inactivated influenza vaccine. This clonotype showed up just a few times. What it binds is not known. From the RT-PCR reads, TCRdb called clonotypes with MiXCR, one entry per CDR3 protein. The data contain some 190,000 distinct CDR3 sequences, around 14% of them singletons. Study-level points and caveats: Few new T cells, the authors suggested, are recruited by each seasonal influenza vaccination.

The CDR3 has 16 residues. The ends were cut back, 8 bases at V and 3 bases at J, with 23 bases in the middle. From germline, CDR1 is MDHEN and CDR2 SYDVKM. This sequence joins TRBV28 and TRBJ2-7; D is perhaps TRBD1 (6 bases). Sequencing was performed on CD8+ T cells sorted from PBMCs, taken more than 4 days after vaccination. This clonotype was sampled from a man aged 50-60 years who received an inactivated influenza vaccine. The CDR3 reads CASLSIKRTADYEQYF. The CDR3 DNA reads as TGTGCCAGCCTTTCAATAAAGAGGACAGCTGACTACGAGCAGTACTTC.